Listed below are T cell receptor beta chains from one sample, sequenced in a study of T cells after yellow fever vaccination. TCRdb analysed the 5' RACE reads with MiXCR anew, one entry per CDR3 protein. This table holds some 500,000 distinct CDR3 sequences, roughly 12% found once. The starting material was PBMCs, obtained on the day of the yellow fever booster vaccination. These receptors were taken from a young man who received the YFV17D yellow fever vaccine. CDR3s include the opening cysteine and the closing phenylalanine or tryptophan. A D gene is named only where the DNA matches it firmly. Size tells how often a clone was seen (once, few, many) or the class of an expanded clone, and some rows leave it out.

v_call,j_call,d_call,clone_size,cdr3_aa,cdr3_nt
TRBV19,TRBJ2-7,.,few,CASSTAARHLGEQYF,TGTGCCAGTAGTACCGCGGCGCGGCACTTAGGCGAGCAGTACTTC
TRBV12-3/TRBV12-4,TRBJ2-3,TRBD2,many,CASSFGTSGSRTDTQYF,TGTGCCAGCAGTTTTGGGACTAGCGGGAGTCGGACAGATACGCAGTATTTT
TRBV5-6,TRBJ2-4,.,.,CASSLARDPTREGIQYF,TGTGCCAGCAGCTTGGCCCGGGACCCCACACGCGAGGGCATTCAGTACTTC
TRBV28,TRBJ2-1,.,few,CASSQTKKRRYNEQFF,TGTGCCAGCAGTCAGACTAAGAAGCGGAGGTACAATGAGCAGTTCTTC
TRBV28,TRBJ2-1,TRBD2,.,CASSLEWLAGAFGNEQFF,TGTGCCAGCAGTTTAGAGTGGCTAGCGGGAGCTTTTGGTAATGAGCAGTTCTTC
TRBV20-1,TRBJ2-1,.,few,CSASVAPEQFF,TGCAGTGCTAGTGTTGCACCTGAGCAGTTCTTC
TRBV20-1,TRBJ2-5,.,.,CSAFKGMGTETQYF,TGCAGTGCTTTCAAGGGAATGGGAACGGAGACCCAGTACTTC
TRBV29-1,TRBJ2-5,TRBD1,.,CSVTGGRETQYF,TGCAGCGTTACAGGGGGGAGAGAGACCCAGTACTTC
TRBV30,TRBJ2-3,.,few,CAWQVALPDTQYF,TGTGCCTGGCAGGTAGCTCTGCCAGATACGCAGTATTTT
TRBV12-3/TRBV12-4,TRBJ2-7,TRBD2,few,CASRDPTGTSGRGNTYEQYF,TGTGCCAGCAGAGATCCGACCGGGACTAGCGGAAGAGGAAACACCTACGAGCAGTACTTC
TRBV27,TRBJ2-2,.,few,CASPSRTRQNTGELFF,TGTGCCAGCCCCTCGAGGACCAGACAGAACACCGGGGAGCTGTTTTTT
TRBV3-1,TRBJ2-2,.,few,CASSQLGRPNTGELFF,TGTGCCAGCAGCCAATTAGGCAGGCCAAACACCGGGGAGCTGTTTTTT
TRBV20-1,TRBJ2-3,.,few,CSASPSDFPSDTQYF,TGCAGTGCTAGTCCTTCGGACTTTCCATCAGATACGCAGTATTTT
TRBV11-2,TRBJ2-7,TRBD1,.,CASSLPGQGADYEQYF,TGTGCCAGCAGCTTACCCGGACAGGGGGCAGACTACGAGCAGTACTTC
TRBV27,TRBJ2-2,.,few,CASSLQNRVVSTGELFF,TGTGCCAGCAGTTTACAAAACAGGGTGGTTTCCACCGGGGAGCTGTTTTTT
TRBV28,TRBJ2-7,TRBD1,many,CASILRGPGYEQYF,TGTGCCAGCATCCTCAGGGGGCCGGGCTACGAGCAGTACTTC
TRBV7-9,TRBJ2-7,.,many,CASSLGTRDEQYF,TGTGCCAGCAGCTTAGGGACAAGAGACGAGCAGTACTTC
TRBV6-5,TRBJ1-6,.,many,CASSYRRSYNSPLHF,TGTGCCAGCAGTTACCGCCGAAGCTATAATTCACCCCTCCACTTT
TRBV20-1,TRBJ2-5,.,.,CCARDYTGRQETQYF,TGCTGTGCTAGAGATTACACCGGGCGACAAGAGACCCAGTACTTC
TRBV10-3,TRBJ2-1,TRBD2,.,CAISESLAATYNEQFF,TGTGCCATCAGTGAGTCACTAGCGGCAACCTACAATGAGCAGTTCTTC
TRBV12-3/TRBV12-4,TRBJ2-1,.,few,CASSPYGTKNDEQFF,TGTGCCAGCAGTCCGTACGGGACCAAAAACGATGAGCAGTTCTTC
TRBV5-5,TRBJ2-5,.,many,CASRLEETQYF,TGTGCCAGCAGACTAGAAGAGACCCAGTACTTC
TRBV7-2,TRBJ1-6,.,few,CASSIRRTMYNSPLHF,TGTGCCAGCAGCATTAGACGCACTATGTATAATTCACCCCTCCACTTT
TRBV28,TRBJ2-4,.,.,CASIAGIAKNIQYF,TGTGCCAGCATTGCGGGGATAGCCAAAAACATTCAGTACTTC
TRBV10-3,TRBJ2-3,TRBD1,few,CAISQTGNTDTQYF,TGTGCCATCAGTCAGACAGGGAACACAGATACGCAGTATTTT
TRBV7-2,TRBJ2-3,.,.,CASSLGLATDTQYF,TGTGCCAGCAGCTTAGGTCTAGCCACAGATACGCAGTATTTT
TRBV20-1,TRBJ2-1,.,.,CSARVGSEQFF,TGCAGTGCTAGAGTGGGGAGTGAGCAGTTCTTC
TRBV5-4,TRBJ2-2,.,few,CASSLEAGQELFF,TGTGCCAGCAGCTTGGAGGCGGGACAGGAGCTGTTTTTT
TRBV3-1,TRBJ2-7,TRBD2,many,CASSHGTSLYEQYF,TGTGCCAGCAGCCACGGGACTAGTCTCTACGAGCAGTACTTC
TRBV20-1,TRBJ2-1,TRBD2,.,CSARGLAGGNNEQFF,TGCAGTGCTAGAGGGCTAGCGGGAGGTAACAATGAGCAGTTCTTC
TRBV29-1,TRBJ1-3,.,.,CSAAGAGNTIYF,TGCAGCGCAGCAGGGGCGGGAAACACCATATATTTT
TRBV12-3/TRBV12-4,TRBJ2-2,.,few,CASSPHGELFF,TGTGCCAGCAGCCCTCACGGGGAGCTGTTTTTT
TRBV5-1,TRBJ2-1,.,few,CASSYGKVYNEQFF,TGCGCCAGCAGCTACGGGAAGGTCTACAATGAGCAGTTCTTC
TRBV2,TRBJ2-5,.,few,CASSRQVAETQYF,TGTGCCAGCAGTAGACAGGTTGCAGAGACCCAGTACTTC
TRBV4-2,TRBJ2-7,.,.,CASSQSGARGYEQYF,TGTGCCAGCAGCCAATCTGGTGCGAGGGGCTACGAGCAGTACTTC
TRBV5-6,TRBJ2-4,.,.,CASSLGDGMGNIQYF,TGTGCCAGCAGCTTGGGTGACGGGATGGGAAACATTCAGTACTTC
TRBV10-2,TRBJ2-5,.,few,CASNDFHRGGETQYF,TGCGCCAGCAATGATTTTCACCGCGGCGGAGAGACCCAGTACTTC
TRBV20-1,TRBJ2-7,TRBD2,.,CSARSGPPYEQYF,TGCAGTGCTCGTAGCGGGCCGCCCTACGAGCAGTACTTC
TRBV12-3/TRBV12-4,TRBJ1-1,TRBD1,few,CASSTPSHRGLNTEAFF,TGTGCCAGCAGTACCCCCTCTCACAGGGGGCTGAACACTGAAGCTTTCTTT
TRBV9,TRBJ1-4,TRBD1,few,CASSDGTGVVKLFF,TGTGCCAGCAGCGACGGGACAGGGGTTGTAAAACTGTTTTTT
TRBV7-9,TRBJ2-7,TRBD1,.,CASSLPNLGQGYEQYF,TGTGCCAGCAGCTTACCCAATCTGGGACAGGGCTACGAGCAGTACTTC
TRBV28,TRBJ1-2,.,few,CASSASALYGYTF,TGTGCCAGCAGTGCCTCGGCCCTCTATGGCTACACCTTC